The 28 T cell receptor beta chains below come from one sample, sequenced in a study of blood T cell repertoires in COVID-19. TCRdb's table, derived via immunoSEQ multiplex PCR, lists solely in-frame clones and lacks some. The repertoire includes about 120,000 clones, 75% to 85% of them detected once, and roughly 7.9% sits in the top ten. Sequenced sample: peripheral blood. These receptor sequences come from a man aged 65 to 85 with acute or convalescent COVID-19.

The CDR3 sequence: CASRSGTGWNQPQHF. The CDR3 nucleotides are TGTGCCAGCAGGAGTGGGACAGGGTGGAATCAGCCCCAGCATTTT. The gene calls are TRBV7-2 and TRBJ1-5; 9 bases line up with TRBD1. CDR3 length: 15 residues. V lost 6 bases and J lost 4; bases outside the gene matches: 7. Germline values: CDR1 SGHTA, CDR2 FQGNSA.

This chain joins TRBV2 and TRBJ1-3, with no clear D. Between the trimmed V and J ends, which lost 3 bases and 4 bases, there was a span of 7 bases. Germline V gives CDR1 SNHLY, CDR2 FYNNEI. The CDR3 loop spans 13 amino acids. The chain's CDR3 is CASSEGGGNTIYF. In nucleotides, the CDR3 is TGTGCCAGCAGTGAGGGAGGCGGAAACACCATATATTTT.

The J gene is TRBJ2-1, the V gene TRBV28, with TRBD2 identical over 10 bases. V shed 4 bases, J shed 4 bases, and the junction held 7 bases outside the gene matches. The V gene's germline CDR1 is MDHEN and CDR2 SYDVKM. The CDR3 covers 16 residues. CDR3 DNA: TGTGCCAGCAGTTCTGAGGGGACTAGCGATTACAATGAGCAGTTCTTC. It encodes CASSSEGTSDYNEQFF.

The CDR3 DNA reads TGTGCCAGTAGTCTTTTGCAGTACTTC. Protein sequence: CASSLLQYF. This chain uses TRBV19 with TRBJ2-7, with D uncertain. The germline CDR1 and CDR2 sequences are LNHDA and SQIVND (reference sequence). V was shortened by 5 bases and J by 9 bases, with 5 bases between the two germline ends. This CDR3 has 9 amino acids.

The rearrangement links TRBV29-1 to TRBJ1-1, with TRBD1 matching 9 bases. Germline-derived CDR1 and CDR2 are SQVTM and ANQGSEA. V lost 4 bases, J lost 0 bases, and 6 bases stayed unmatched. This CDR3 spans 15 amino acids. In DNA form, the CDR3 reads TGCAGCGTTGCGGGACAGGGAATTATGAACACTGAAGCTTTCTTT. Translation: CSVAGQGIMNTEAFF.

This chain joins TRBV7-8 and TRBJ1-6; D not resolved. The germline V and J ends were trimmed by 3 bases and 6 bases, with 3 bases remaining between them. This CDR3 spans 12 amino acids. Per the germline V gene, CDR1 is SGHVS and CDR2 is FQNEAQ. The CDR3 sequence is CASSFSNSPLHF. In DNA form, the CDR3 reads TGTGCCAGCAGCTTTAGTAATTCACCCCTCCACTTT.

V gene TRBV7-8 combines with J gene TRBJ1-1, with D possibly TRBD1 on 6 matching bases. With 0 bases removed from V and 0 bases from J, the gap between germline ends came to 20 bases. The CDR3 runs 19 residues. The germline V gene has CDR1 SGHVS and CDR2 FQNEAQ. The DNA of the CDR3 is TGTGCCAGCAGCTTAGCCCGGACAGCCATGGCCAACATGAACACTGAAGCTTTCTTT. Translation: CASSLARTAMANMNTEAFF. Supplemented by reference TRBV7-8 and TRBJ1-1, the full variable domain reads GAGVSQSPRYKVAKRGQDVALRCDPISGHVSLFWYQQALGQGPEFLTYFQNEAQLDKSGLPSDRFFAERPEGSVSTLKIQRTQQEDSAVYLCASSLARTAMANMNTEAFFGQGTRLTVV.

The CDR3 coding sequence is TGTGCCAGCAGCTTGGTGACAGATGTTAACTATGGCTACACCTTC. It codes for CASSLVTDVNYGYTF. V gene TRBV5-4 combines with J gene TRBJ1-2; possible D gene TRBD1, 5 bases. Germline assignment: CDR1 SGHNT and CDR2 YYREEE (reference sequence). The CDR3 has 15 amino acids. Between the trimmed V and J ends, which lost 0 bases and 1 base, there was a span of 10 bases.

CDR3: CASSYRQGFLNTEAFF. The CDR3 nucleotides are TGTGCCAGCAGTTATAGGCAGGGGTTTTTGAACACTGAAGCTTTCTTT. The genes are TRBV6-5 and TRBJ1-1; weak D call: TRBD1 (6 bases). Germline CDR1 is MNHEY and CDR2 is SVGAGI. The germline V and J ends were trimmed by 3 bases and 0 bases, with 14 bases remaining between them. The CDR3 extends over 16 amino acids.

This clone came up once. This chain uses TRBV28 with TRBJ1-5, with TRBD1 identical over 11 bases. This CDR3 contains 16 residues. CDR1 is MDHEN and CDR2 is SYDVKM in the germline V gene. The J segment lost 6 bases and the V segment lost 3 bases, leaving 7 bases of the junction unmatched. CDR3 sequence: CASSFRTGGRGQPQHF. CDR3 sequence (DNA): TGTGCCAGCAGTTTTAGGACAGGGGGCAGGGGTCAGCCCCAGCATTTT.

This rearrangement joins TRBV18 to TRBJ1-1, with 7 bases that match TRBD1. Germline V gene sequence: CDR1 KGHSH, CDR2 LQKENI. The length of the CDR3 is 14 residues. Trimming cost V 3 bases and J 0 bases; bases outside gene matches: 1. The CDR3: CASSPGTVNTEAFF. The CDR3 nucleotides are TGTGCCAGCTCACCGGGGACAGTGAACACTGAAGCTTTCTTT.

CDR3 sequence (DNA): TGTGCCAGCAGTGTTTTCCAGGGGCAATCGGGCAATCAGCCCCAGCATTTT. Encoded protein: CASSVFQGQSGNQPQHF. The chain combines TRBV2 with TRBJ1-5, with a possible D match to TRBD1 (6 bases). CDR1 is SNHLY, CDR2 FYNNEI, per germline. Between the trimmed V and J ends, which lost 4 bases and 2 bases, there was a span of 18 bases. The CDR3 length is 17 residues.

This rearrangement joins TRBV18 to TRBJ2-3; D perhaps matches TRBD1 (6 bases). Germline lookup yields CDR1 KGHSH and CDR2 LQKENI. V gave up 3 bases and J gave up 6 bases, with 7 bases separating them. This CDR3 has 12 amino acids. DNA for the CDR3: TGTGCCAGCTCACCGAGGGGGGATACGCAGTATTTT. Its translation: CASSPRGDTQYF.

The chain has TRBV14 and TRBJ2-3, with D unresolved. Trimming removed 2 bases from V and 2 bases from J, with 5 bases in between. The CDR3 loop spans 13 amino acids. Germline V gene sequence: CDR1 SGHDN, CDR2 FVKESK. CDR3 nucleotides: TGTGCCAGCAGCCAATATTTCACAGATACGCAGTATTTT. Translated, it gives CASSQYFTDTQYF.

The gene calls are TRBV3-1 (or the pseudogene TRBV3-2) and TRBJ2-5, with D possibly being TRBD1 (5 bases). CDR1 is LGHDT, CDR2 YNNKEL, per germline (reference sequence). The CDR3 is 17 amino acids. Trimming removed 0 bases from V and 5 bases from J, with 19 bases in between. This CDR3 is CASSQEGLGSPRETQYF. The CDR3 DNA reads TGTGCCAGCAGCCAAGAGGGGCTGGGCTCCCCACGGGAGACCCAGTACTTC.

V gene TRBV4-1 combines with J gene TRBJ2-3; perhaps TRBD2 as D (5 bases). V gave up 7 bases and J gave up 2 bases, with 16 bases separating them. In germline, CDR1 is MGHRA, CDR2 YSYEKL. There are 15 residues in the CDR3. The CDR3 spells CASKLAGTPTDTQYF. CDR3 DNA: TGCGCCAGCAAGCTTGCGGGTACACCCACAGATACGCAGTATTTT.

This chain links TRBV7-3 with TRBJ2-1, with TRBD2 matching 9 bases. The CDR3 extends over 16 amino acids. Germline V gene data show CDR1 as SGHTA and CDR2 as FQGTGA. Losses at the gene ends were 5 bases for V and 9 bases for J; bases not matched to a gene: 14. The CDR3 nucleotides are TGTGCCAGCAGCCCCGTTTTCGCGGGGGGGCATGCTGAGCAGTTCTTC. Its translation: CASSPVFAGGHAEQFF.

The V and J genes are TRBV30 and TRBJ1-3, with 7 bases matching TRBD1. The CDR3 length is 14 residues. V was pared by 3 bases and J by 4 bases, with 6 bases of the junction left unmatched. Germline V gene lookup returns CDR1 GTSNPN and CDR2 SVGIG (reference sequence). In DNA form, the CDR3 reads TGTGCCTGGAGAGCGACAGGGAAAGGAAACACCATATATTTT. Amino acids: CAWRATGKGNTIYF.

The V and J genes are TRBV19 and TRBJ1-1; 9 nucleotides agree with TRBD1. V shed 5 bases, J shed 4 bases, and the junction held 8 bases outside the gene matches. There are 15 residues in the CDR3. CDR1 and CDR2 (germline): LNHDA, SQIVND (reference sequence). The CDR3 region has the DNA TGTGCCAGTAGTCTATTCGACAGGGGGGGCACTGAAGCTTTCTTT. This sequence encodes CASSLFDRGGTEAFF.

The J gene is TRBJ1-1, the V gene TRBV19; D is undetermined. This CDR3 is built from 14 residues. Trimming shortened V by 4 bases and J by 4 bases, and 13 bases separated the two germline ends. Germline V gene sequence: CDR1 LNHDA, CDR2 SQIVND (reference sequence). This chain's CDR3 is CASSTLRTGTEAFF. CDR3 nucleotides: TGTGCCAGTAGTACCCTCAGGACTGGCACTGAAGCTTTCTTT.

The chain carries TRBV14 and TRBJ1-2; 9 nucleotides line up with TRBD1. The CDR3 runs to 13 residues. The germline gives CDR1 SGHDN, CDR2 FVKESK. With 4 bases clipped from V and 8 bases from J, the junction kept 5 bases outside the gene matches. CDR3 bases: TGTGCCAGCAGCCGCGACAGGGGGTCCGGCTACACCTTC. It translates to CASSRDRGSGYTF.

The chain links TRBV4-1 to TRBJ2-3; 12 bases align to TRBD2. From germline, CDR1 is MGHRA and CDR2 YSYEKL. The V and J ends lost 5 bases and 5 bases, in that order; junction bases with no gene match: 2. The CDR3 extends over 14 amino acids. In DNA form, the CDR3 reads TGCGCCAGCAGCACGGGACTAGCGGGAGATACGCAGTATTTT. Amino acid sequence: CASSTGLAGDTQYF.

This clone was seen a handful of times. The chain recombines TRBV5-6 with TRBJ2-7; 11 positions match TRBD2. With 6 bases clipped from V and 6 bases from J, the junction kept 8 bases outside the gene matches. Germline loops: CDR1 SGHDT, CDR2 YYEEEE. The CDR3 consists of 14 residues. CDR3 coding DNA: TGTGCCAGCATTTCGAGACTAGCGGGGAGCGAGCAGTACTTC. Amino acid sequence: CASISRLAGSEQYF.

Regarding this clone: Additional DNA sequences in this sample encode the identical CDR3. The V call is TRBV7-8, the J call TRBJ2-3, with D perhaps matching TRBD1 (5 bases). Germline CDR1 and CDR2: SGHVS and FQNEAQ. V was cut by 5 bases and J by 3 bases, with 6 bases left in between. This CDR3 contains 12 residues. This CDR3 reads CASSPGTDTQYF. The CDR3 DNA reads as TGTGCCAGCAGCCCAGGGACAGATACGCAGTATTTT.

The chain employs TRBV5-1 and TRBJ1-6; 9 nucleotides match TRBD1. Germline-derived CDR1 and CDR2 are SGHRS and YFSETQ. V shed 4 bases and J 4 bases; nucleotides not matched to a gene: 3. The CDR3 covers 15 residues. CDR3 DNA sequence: TGCGCCAGCAGCCTCGGGACAGGGTATAATTCACCCCTCCACTTT. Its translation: CASSLGTGYNSPLHF.

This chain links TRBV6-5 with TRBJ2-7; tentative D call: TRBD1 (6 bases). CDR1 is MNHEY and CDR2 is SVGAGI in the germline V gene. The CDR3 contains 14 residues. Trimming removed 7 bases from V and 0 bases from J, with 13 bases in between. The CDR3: CASILQGGSYEQYF. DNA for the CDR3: TGTGCCAGCATTCTCCAAGGGGGCTCCTACGAGCAGTACTTC.

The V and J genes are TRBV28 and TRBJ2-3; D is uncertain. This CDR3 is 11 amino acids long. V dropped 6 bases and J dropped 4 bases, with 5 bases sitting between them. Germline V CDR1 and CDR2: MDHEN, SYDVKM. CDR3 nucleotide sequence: TGTGCCAGCAGCGGTCCAGATACGCAGTATTTT. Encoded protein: CASSGPDTQYF.

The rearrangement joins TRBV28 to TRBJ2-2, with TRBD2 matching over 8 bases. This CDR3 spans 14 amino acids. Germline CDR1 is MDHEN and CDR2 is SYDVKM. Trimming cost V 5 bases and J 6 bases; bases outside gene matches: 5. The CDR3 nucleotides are TGTGCCAGCAGTGGGACTAGGAGGGCCGGGGAGCTGTTTTTT. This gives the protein CASSGTRRAGELFF.